This T cell receptor (beta chain) stems from a study of control samples from healthy donors and cancer patients. There are many counts of this clone. Clones were sequenced by immunoSEQ multiplex PCR, and TCRdb holds only the in-frame ones, with some missing. The sample lists around 190,000 clones, almost 90% occurring once. Germline loops: CDR1 MNHEY, CDR2 SVGEGT. The V segment lost 6 bases and the J segment 4 bases; nucleotides outside the gene matches: 13. This CDR3 has 17 residues. Sequenced material: blood. The rearrangement joins TRBV6-2 or TRBV6-3 to TRBJ2-7, with 12 bases that match TRBD2. This TCR was sampled from a woman aged 45-60 years in good health. CDR3 protein: CASSPRLAGAKQYEQYF. CDR3 nucleotides: TGTGCCAGCAGCCCTAGACTAGCGGGAGCGAAACAGTACGAGCAGTACTTC.